This T cell receptor (beta chain) was sequenced in a study of T-cell reconstitution after alpha-beta-depleted transplantation in children. This clonotype was counted at least ten times. V lost 4 bases and J lost 9, with 9 bases in between. CDR1 and CDR2 (germline): SEHNR, FQNEAQ (reference sequence). CDR3 length equals 11 residues. Unique molecular identifiers featured in how the TCRbeta library was prepared. A single record per CDR3 protein comes from TCRdb applying MiXCR to the PCR reads. The table includes 73,000 or so distinct CDR3 sequences, 4.9% detected once. This sequence joins TRBV7-9 and TRBJ1-1; perhaps TRBD1 as D (6 bases). The receptor's source is a boy in the first two years of life who had a stem cell transplant for acute myeloid leukemia, so the T cells may come from the graft donor. Source: PBMCs, mostly from graft donor cells, taken 180 days after TCRalphabeta/CD19-depleted stem cell transplant. CDR3 coding DNA: TGTGCCAGCAGCTCCACAGGGAAAGCTTTCTTT. Its translation is CASSSTGKAFF.